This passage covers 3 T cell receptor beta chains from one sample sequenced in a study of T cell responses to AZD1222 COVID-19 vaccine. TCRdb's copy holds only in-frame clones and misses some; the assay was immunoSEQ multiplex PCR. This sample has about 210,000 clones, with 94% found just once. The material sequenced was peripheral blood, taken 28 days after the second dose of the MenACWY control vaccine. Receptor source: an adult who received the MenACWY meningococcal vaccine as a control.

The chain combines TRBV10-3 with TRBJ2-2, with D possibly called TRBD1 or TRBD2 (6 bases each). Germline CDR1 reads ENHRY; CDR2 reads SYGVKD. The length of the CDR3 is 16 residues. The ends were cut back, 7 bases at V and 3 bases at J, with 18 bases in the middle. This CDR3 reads CAIKEQGLLDTGELFF. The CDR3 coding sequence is TGTGCCATCAAAGAACAGGGACTTCTAGACACCGGGGAGCTGTTTTTT.

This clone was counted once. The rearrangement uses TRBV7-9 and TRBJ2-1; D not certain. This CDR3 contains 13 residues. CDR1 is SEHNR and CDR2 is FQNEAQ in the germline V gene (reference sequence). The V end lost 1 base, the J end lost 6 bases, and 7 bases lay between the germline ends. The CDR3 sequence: CASSLVVANEQFF. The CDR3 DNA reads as TGTGCCAGCAGCTTAGTTGTAGCCAATGAGCAGTTCTTC.

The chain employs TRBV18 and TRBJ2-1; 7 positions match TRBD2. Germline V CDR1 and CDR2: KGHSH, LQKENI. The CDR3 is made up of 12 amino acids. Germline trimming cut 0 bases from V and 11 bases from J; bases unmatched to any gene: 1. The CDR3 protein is CASSPPGGQQFF. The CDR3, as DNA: TGTGCCAGCTCACCACCGGGAGGGCAGCAGTTCTTC. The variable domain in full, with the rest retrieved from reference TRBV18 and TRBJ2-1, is NAGVMQNPRHLVRRRGQEARLRCSPMKGHSHVYWYRQLPEEGLKFMVYLQKENIIDESGMPKERFSAEFPKEGPSILRIQQVVRGDSAAYFCASSPPGGQQFFGPGTRLTVL.